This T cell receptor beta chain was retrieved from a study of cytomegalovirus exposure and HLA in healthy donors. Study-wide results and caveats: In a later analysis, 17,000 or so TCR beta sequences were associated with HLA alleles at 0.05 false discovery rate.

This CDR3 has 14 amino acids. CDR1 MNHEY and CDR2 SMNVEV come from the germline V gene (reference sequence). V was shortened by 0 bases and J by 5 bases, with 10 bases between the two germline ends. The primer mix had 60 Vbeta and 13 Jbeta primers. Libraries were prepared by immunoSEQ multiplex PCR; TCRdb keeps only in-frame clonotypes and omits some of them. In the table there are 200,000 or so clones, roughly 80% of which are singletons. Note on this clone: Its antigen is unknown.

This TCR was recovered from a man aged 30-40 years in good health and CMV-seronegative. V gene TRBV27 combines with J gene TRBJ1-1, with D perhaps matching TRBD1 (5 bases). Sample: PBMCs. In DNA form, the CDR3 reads TGTGCCAGCAGTTTATCCGGGGGTGGGACTGAAGCTTTCTTT. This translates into CASSLSGGGTEAFF.